The clone carrying this T cell receptor beta chain appeared a single time. Antigen unknown. Genes and germline are mouse. The read falls 1 residue short of the CDR3 end, and the missing part is taken from the germline J gene. Survey-depth TCRbeta CDR3 sequencing reported V/J genes and productive frequencies. Produced via immunoSEQ multiplex PCR; TCRdb's table is partial and in-frame only. The top ten hold around 0.5% of the sample, which has more than 40,000 clones, 73% seen once. CDR1 MSHET and CDR2 SYDVDS come from the germline V gene. After removal of 7 bases from V and 2 bases from J, the junction contained 8 bases not matched to a gene. This CDR3 spans 16 amino acids. This record comes from a study of tissue T cells after allogeneic stem cell transplantation. Whole-study findings and limits: Blood and spleen captured only part of the tissue TCR repertoire. Sampling depth was limited, and the cohort was small and clinically varied. Shared clones across patients were few; motif clustering revealed tissue-specific shared signatures.

This TCR was recovered from a pool of C57BL/6 mice in good health. This chain uses TRBV29 with TRBJ2-3, with TRBD2 identical over 11 bases. The sample taken for sequencing was sorted cells pooled from one or two spleens. This chain's CDR3 is CASNPGLGALAETLYF. The CDR3 bases that were read are TGTGCTAGCAACCCGGGACTGGGGGCTCTTGCAGAAACGCTGTAT.